The 5 T cell receptor beta chains below were found in one sample sequenced in a study of shared clonotypes between healthy human individuals. Here immunoSEQ multiplex PCR was the method, and the copy in TCRdb shows in-frame clones only, minus some. Seen here are some 1,900,000 clones, approximately 95% observed once, and the top ten hold around 1%. Naive CD8 isolation took CD45RO-negative cells positively selected for CCR7 and excluded terminally differentiated effector memory CD45RA+ cells. Sequencing was carried out using naive CD8+ T cells sorted from blood. Receptor source: a man younger than 35 in good health.

The chain is built from TRBV9 and TRBJ1-3, with D unresolved. The CDR3 contains 17 residues. Trimming left V 4 bases short and J 0 bases short, with 17 bases between. CDR1 and CDR2 from the germline V gene are SGDLS and YYNGEE. The CDR3, as DNA: TGTGCCAGCAGCTTCGAACCCGGCGGGAGCTCTGGAAACACCATATATTTT. It translates to CASSFEPGGSSGNTIYF.

The chain recombines TRBV6-5 with TRBJ2-1; 12 bases align to TRBD2. V was pared by 5 bases and J by 7 bases, with 6 bases of the junction left unmatched. The CDR3 spans 15 residues. Germline V CDR1 and CDR2: MNHEY, SVGAGI. The CDR3 DNA reads TGTGCCAGCAGTAATCCGGGACTAGCGGGTAATGAGCAGTTCTTC. Translation: CASSNPGLAGNEQFF.

The rearrangement uses TRBV28 and TRBJ2-7, with TRBD1 matching over 12 bases. J gave up 3 bases and V 7 bases, and 7 bases lay outside the gene matches. CDR1 and CDR2 from the germline V gene are MDHEN and SYDVKM. This CDR3 comprises 15 residues. CDR3 loop: CASTVGQGAVYEQYF. DNA for the CDR3: TGTGCCAGCACCGTGGGACAGGGGGCGGTCTACGAGCAGTACTTC.

The rearrangement joins TRBV16 to TRBJ2-7; no definite D call. With 0 bases removed from V and 2 bases from J, the gap between germline ends came to 8 bases. CDR1 and CDR2 (germline): KGHSY, FQNENV. This CDR3 comprises 14 residues. The CDR3 region is CASSQSNQAYEQYF. For the CDR3, the DNA is TGTGCCAGCAGCCAATCGAACCAGGCCTACGAGCAGTACTTC.

The chain couples TRBV11-2 to TRBJ2-7; the D is unclear. The CDR3 is 13 residues long. The V end was cut by 4 bases, the J end by 0 bases, with 7 bases between. The germline V gene encodes CDR1 SGHAT and CDR2 FQNNGV. In nucleotides, the CDR3 is TGTGCCAGCAGCTCCCAGCCCTCCTACGAGCAGTACTTC. This encodes CASSSQPSYEQYF.